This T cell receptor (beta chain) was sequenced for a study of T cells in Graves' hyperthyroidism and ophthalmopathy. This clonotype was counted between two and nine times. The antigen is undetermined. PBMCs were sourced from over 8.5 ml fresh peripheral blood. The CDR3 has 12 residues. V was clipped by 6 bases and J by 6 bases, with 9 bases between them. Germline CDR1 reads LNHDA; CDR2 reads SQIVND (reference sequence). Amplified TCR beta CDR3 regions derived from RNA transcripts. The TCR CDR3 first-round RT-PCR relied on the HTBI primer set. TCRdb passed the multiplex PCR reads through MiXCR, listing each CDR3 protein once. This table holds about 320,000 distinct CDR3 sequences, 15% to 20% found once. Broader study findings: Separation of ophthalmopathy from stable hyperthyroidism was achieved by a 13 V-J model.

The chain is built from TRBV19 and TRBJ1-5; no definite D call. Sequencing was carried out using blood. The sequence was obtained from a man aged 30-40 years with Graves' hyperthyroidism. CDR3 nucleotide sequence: TGTGCCAGTAGCGGACGGTTTCAGCCCCAGCATTTT. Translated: CASSGRFQPQHF.